The 30 T cell receptor beta chains in this list originate from one sample, sequenced in a study of blood T cell repertoires in COVID-19. Generated by immunoSEQ multiplex PCR, the TCRdb table keeps only in-frame clones and is missing some. This repertoire shows more than 95,000 clones, around four fifths found once; its top ten account for just under 25%. Sequencing used peripheral blood. The receptors derive from a human donor in a cohort sampled during active COVID-19.

The V gene is TRBV5-1, the J gene TRBJ2-2, with a possible D match to TRBD1 (5 bases). Deletions cut 2 bases from V and 2 bases from J, with 10 bases between. CDR1 and CDR2 (germline): SGHRS, YFSETQ. This CDR3 contains 15 residues. CDR3 residues: CASSFGHQNTGELFF. The DNA of the CDR3 is TGCGCCAGCAGCTTCGGACACCAAAACACCGGGGAGCTGTTTTTT.

The V gene is TRBV7-9, the J gene TRBJ1-4; D might be TRBD1 (5 bases). Trimming cost V 4 bases and J 11 bases, with 17 bases left between them. Germline V CDR1 and CDR2: SEHNR, FQNEAQ (reference sequence). The CDR3 covers 14 residues. CDR3 coding DNA: TGTGCCAGCAGCTCGTCCCAACAGGCTGGGAAACTGTTTTTT. It is translated as CASSSSQQAGKLFF. The variable domain in full, with the rest retrieved from reference TRBV7-9 and TRBJ1-4, is DTGVSQNPRHKITKRGQNVTFRCDPISEHNRLYWYRQTLGQGPEFLTYFQNEAQLEKSRLLSDRFSAERPKGSFSTLEIQRTEQGDSAMYLCASSSSQQAGKLFFGSGTQLSVL.

This clone has a single count. The chain carries TRBV4-1 and TRBJ2-2, with 8 nucleotides matching TRBD1. Germline CDR1 and CDR2: MGHRA and YSYEKL. V was clipped by 2 bases and J by 8 bases; unmatched bases: 7. This CDR3 has 15 amino acids. CDR3 residues: CASSQLGQGRGELFF. CDR3 in DNA: TGCGCCAGCAGCCAACTTGGACAGGGACGGGGGGAGCTGTTTTTT.

This sequence joins TRBV28 and TRBJ2-7; tentative D call: TRBD1 (5 bases). CDR1 MDHEN and CDR2 SYDVKM come from the germline V gene. Trimming left V 4 bases short and J 3 bases short, with 13 bases between. The CDR3 is made up of 14 amino acids. Written as DNA, the CDR3 is TGTGCCAGCAGTTCGACCAGGGTTCTCTACGAGCAGTACTTC. Residues: CASSSTRVLYEQYF.

This chain joins TRBV7-9 and TRBJ1-3; no clear D gene. The CDR3 has 12 amino acids. Germline V gene lookup returns CDR1 SEHNR and CDR2 FQNEAQ (reference sequence). Trimming left V 5 bases short and J 8 bases short, with 10 bases between. The CDR3 nucleotides are TGTGCCAGCAGCCCATCGAGAGACACCATATATTTT. Its protein is CASSPSRDTIYF.

CDR3 residues: CASSFTGEETQYF. DNA of the CDR3: TGTGCCAGCAGCTTTACAGGGGAAGAGACCCAGTACTTC. V usage is TRBV5-5 and J usage is TRBJ2-5, with 7 bases that match TRBD1. J was trimmed by 3 bases and V by 2 bases; bases with no gene match: 1. CDR3 length: 13 residues. Germline V lookup: CDR1 SGHKS, CDR2 YYEKEE (reference sequence).

The J gene is TRBJ2-3, the V gene TRBV3-1 (or the pseudogene TRBV3-2); 9 nucleotides line up with TRBD1. The CDR3 totals 18 residues. Germline loops: CDR1 LGHDT, CDR2 YNNKEL (reference sequence). The J segment lost 4 bases and the V segment lost 4 bases, leaving 15 bases of the junction unmatched. CDR3 coding DNA: TGTGCCAGCAGCCGAGATATTTCCGGGACAGGGTCCTCAGATACGCAGTATTTT. Encoded protein: CASSRDISGTGSSDTQYF.

The chain employs TRBV7-2 and TRBJ1-1; TRBD1 agrees at 7 bases. CDR3 length: 14 residues. From germline, CDR1 is SGHTA and CDR2 FQGNSA. V lost 3 bases, J lost 4 bases, and 5 bases stayed unmatched. CDR3 nucleotide sequence: TGTGCCAGCAGCTTTAGGGGGCTAGGCACTGAAGCTTTCTTT. It translates to CASSFRGLGTEAFF.

This rearrangement joins TRBV5-6 to TRBJ2-1; D ambiguous. The CDR3 spans 12 residues. With 2 bases removed from V and 5 bases from J, the gap between germline ends came to 5 bases. Germline V gene lookup returns CDR1 SGHDT and CDR2 YYEEEE. CDR3 region: CASSFSDNEQFF. Here the CDR3 DNA reads TGTGCCAGCAGCTTTTCGGACAATGAGCAGTTCTTC.

This clone was observed once. The J gene is TRBJ2-5, the V gene TRBV28; TRBD2 matches at 11 bases. Germline V CDR1 and CDR2: MDHEN, SYDVKM. V was clipped by 5 bases and J by 2 bases; unmatched bases: 4. The CDR3 has 15 amino acids. CDR3 region: CASSILAGDQETQYF. The DNA of the CDR3 is TGTGCCAGCAGTATACTAGCGGGGGATCAAGAGACCCAGTACTTC.

This sequence joins TRBV19 and TRBJ2-3; TRBD2 agrees at 8 bases. Germline V lookup: CDR1 LNHDA, CDR2 SQIVND (reference sequence). The V and J ends lost 6 bases and 5 bases, in that order; junction bases with no gene match: 7. The length of the CDR3 is 14 residues. CDR3: CASSDGGAGDTQYF. Written as DNA, the CDR3 is TGTGCCAGTAGCGACGGGGGGGCGGGAGATACGCAGTATTTT.

This clone showed up just once. This sequence joins TRBV30 and TRBJ1-3; D call uncertain. CDR3 length equals 16 residues. CDR1 and CDR2 from the germline V gene are GTSNPN and SVGIG (reference sequence). Trimming pared 3 bases from V and 0 bases from J, leaving 15 bases between. The CDR3 reads CAWRVGSPSSGNTIYF. The CDR3 nucleotides read TGTGCCTGGAGGGTCGGGAGCCCGAGCTCTGGAAACACCATATATTTT.

This chain connects TRBV19 to TRBJ2-7, with 7 positions matching TRBD2. The length of the CDR3 is 14 residues. Trimming cost V 6 bases and J 4 bases; bases outside gene matches: 9. In germline, CDR1 is LNHDA, CDR2 SQIVND (reference sequence). CDR3 protein: CASSPQAGEYEQYF. CDR3 in DNA: TGTGCCAGTAGCCCTCAGGCGGGGGAATACGAGCAGTACTTC.

The gene calls are TRBV7-2 and TRBJ2-7; the match to TRBD2 covers 7 bases. The CDR3 length is 17 residues. Per germline, CDR1 SGHTA and CDR2 FQGNSA. Germline trimming cut 1 base from V and 4 bases from J; bases unmatched to any gene: 13. The CDR3 coding sequence is TGTGCCAGCAGCTTAGTCCTCGGAGCTAGCGGTTCTTACGAGCAGTACTTC. Amino acid sequence: CASSLVLGASGSYEQYF.

The gene calls are TRBV29-1 and TRBJ1-1; a possible D gene is TRBD1 (6 bases). Trimming cost V 5 bases and J 5 bases, with 30 bases left between them. Germline CDR1 SQVTM, CDR2 ANQGSEA. The CDR3 totals 18 residues. The CDR3 nucleotides read TGCAGCGTTCGAACAGGGATAAGTTCTCGGGGTGAAGATACTGAAGCTTTCTTT. Translated, it gives CSVRTGISSRGEDTEAFF.

V gene TRBV7-3 combines with J gene TRBJ1-1; 9 positions agree with TRBD1. The ends lost 4 bases at V and 5 bases at J; junction bases unmatched: 2. Germline V gene lookup returns CDR1 SGHTA and CDR2 FQGTGA. The CDR3 extends over 13 amino acids. CDR3 sequence: CASSSQGATEAFF. The CDR3, as DNA: TGTGCCAGCAGCTCACAGGGGGCGACTGAAGCTTTCTTT.

The chain is built from TRBV27 and TRBJ2-3; 7 bases agree with TRBD1. From germline, CDR1 is MNHEY and CDR2 SMNVEV (reference sequence). This CDR3 is 15 amino acids long. The J segment lost 2 bases and the V segment lost 4 bases, leaving 6 bases of the junction unmatched. CDR3 bases: TGTGCCAGCAGTTCGTGGGACAGCTCCACAGATACGCAGTATTTT. Translating gives CASSSWDSSTDTQYF.

In DNA form, the CDR3 reads TGTGCCAGTCAGATCGGGACAGGGAACTACGAGCAGTACTTC. Translating gives CASQIGTGNYEQYF. V is TRBV19 and J is TRBJ2-7; 9 bases are shared with TRBD1. Per germline, CDR1 LNHDA and CDR2 SQIVND (reference sequence). This CDR3 comprises 14 residues. V shed 8 bases, J shed 3 bases, and the junction held 8 bases outside the gene matches.

This clone came up a few times. This chain links TRBV6-2 or TRBV6-3 with TRBJ1-1; no reliable D call. Trimming removed 5 bases from V and 1 base from J, with 11 bases in between. This CDR3 comprises 14 residues. Germline loops: CDR1 MNHEY, CDR2 SVGEGT. CDR3 sequence reads: CASSGVGRNTEAFF. CDR3 nucleotide sequence: TGTGCCAGCAGTGGGGTAGGGAGGAACACTGAAGCTTTCTTT.

The chain has TRBV3-1 (or the pseudogene TRBV3-2) and TRBJ2-5, with 9 bases fitting TRBD1. CDR1 and CDR2 (germline): LGHDT, YNNKEL (reference sequence). V lost 8 bases and J lost 3; bases outside the gene matches: 10. CDR3 size: 15 residues. CDR3 DNA: TGTGCCAGCTCCGGGGTGGGACAGGGTAAAGAGACCCAGTACTTC. As protein: CASSGVGQGKETQYF.

This clone is a singleton in its sample. The V call is TRBV5-1, the J call TRBJ2-7, with TRBD1 identical over 11 bases. In germline, CDR1 is SGHRS, CDR2 YFSETQ. The CDR3 runs 15 residues. Unmatched junction bases numbered 10, after V lost 4 bases and J lost 7 bases. CDR3 region: CASSPGTGGTLEQYF. The CDR3 DNA reads as TGCGCCAGCAGCCCCGGGACAGGGGGTACCCTGGAGCAGTACTTC.

This sequence joins TRBV7-3 and TRBJ2-3, with 8 bases that match TRBD1. The trim removed 6 bases at V and 4 bases at J, leaving 9 bases unmatched. There are 15 residues in the CDR3. Germline lookup yields CDR1 SGHTA and CDR2 FQGTGA. CDR3 nucleotide sequence: TGTGCCAGCAGGCAACAGGGGGGTGATGCAGATACGCAGTATTTT. It yields the protein CASRQQGGDADTQYF.

The chain combines TRBV7-2 with TRBJ1-2; 7 nucleotides line up with TRBD1. The CDR3 is made up of 14 amino acids. Germline trimming cut 5 bases from V and 5 bases from J; bases unmatched to any gene: 8. The V gene's germline CDR1 is SGHTA and CDR2 FQGNSA. The CDR3 spells CASSLQGLAYGYTF. DNA for the CDR3: TGTGCCAGCAGCCTACAGGGGCTGGCTTATGGCTACACCTTC.

The DNA of the CDR3 is TGTGCCAGTAGCTCAGGGGGCGTCTATGGCTACACCTTC. It codes for CASSSGGVYGYTF. The genes are TRBV19 and TRBJ1-2; 8 bases align to TRBD1. J was trimmed by 4 bases and V by 6 bases; bases with no gene match: 4. Germline values: CDR1 LNHDA, CDR2 SQIVND (reference sequence). The CDR3 runs 13 residues.

The V call is TRBV19, the J call TRBJ2-7; no clear D. Germline CDR1 is LNHDA and CDR2 is SQIVND (reference sequence). Trimming removed 3 bases at V and 5 bases at J, with 11 bases between. The CDR3 sequence is 13 residues long. CDR3 bases: TGTGCCAGTAGTATCTCAGGAACTGACGAGCAGTACTTC. Residues: CASSISGTDEQYF.

The chain recombines TRBV28 with TRBJ2-2, with 7 bases that match TRBD1. Per the germline V gene, CDR1 is MDHEN and CDR2 is SYDVKM. The CDR3 is 13 amino acids. With 6 bases clipped from V and 7 bases from J, the junction kept 5 bases outside the gene matches. CDR3 region: CASRRDRVGELFF. The CDR3 DNA follows: TGTGCCAGCAGACGTGACAGGGTCGGGGAGCTGTTTTTT.

The V gene is TRBV18, the J gene TRBJ2-3, with TRBD2 matching 8 bases. The CDR3 has 18 residues. The germline V gene encodes CDR1 KGHSH and CDR2 LQKENI. V gave up 6 bases and J gave up 3 bases; unmatched junction bases: 17. The CDR3 DNA follows: TGTGCCAGCTCGTACCACTTCGGCGGGGGGCAGGCGACAGATACGCAGTATTTT. This translates into CASSYHFGGGQATDTQYF. Using reference TRBV18 and TRBJ2-3 for the parts outside the CDR3, the full variable domain is NAGVMQNPRHLVRRRGQEARLRCSPMKGHSHVYWYRQLPEEGLKFMVYLQKENIIDESGMPKERFSAEFPKEGPSILRIQQVVRGDSAAYFCASSYHFGGGQATDTQYFGPGTRLTVL.

In DNA form, the CDR3 reads TGTGCCAGCAGTGCGACAGGAACAGATACGCAGTATTTT. Translated: CASSATGTDTQYF. The rearrangement uses TRBV25-1 and TRBJ2-3; tentatively, D is TRBD1 (6 bases). Trimming left V 4 bases short and J 3 bases short, with 8 bases between. Germline V gene sequence: CDR1 MGHDK, CDR2 SYGVNS. The CDR3 runs to 13 residues. The full variable domain, rest sourced from reference TRBV25-1 and TRBJ2-3, is EADIYQTPRYLVIGTGKKITLECSQTMGHDKMYWYQQDPGMELHLIHYSYGVNSTEKGDLSSESTVSRIRTEHFPLTLESARPSHTSQYLCASSATGTDTQYFGPGTRLTVL.

CDR3 bases: TGTGCCAGAAGCCGCCCGGGAGGGGGCATGACAGATACGCAGTATTTT. It encodes CARSRPGGGMTDTQYF. V and J are TRBV7-5 and TRBJ2-3; the DNA was not compared with TRBD2, the D call given in the table. TRBV7-5 is recorded as a pseudogene. There are 16 residues in the CDR3.

This chain links TRBV6-2 or TRBV6-3 with TRBJ2-5; 13 nucleotides align to TRBD2. Germline V gene data show CDR1 as MNHEY and CDR2 as SVGEGT. Trimming at V came to 2 bases and at J to 2 bases, leaving 2 bases not matched to a gene. This CDR3 region has 16 residues. CDR3 in amino acids: CASSYAGLAGQETQYF. The CDR3 coding sequence is TGTGCCAGCAGTTACGCGGGACTAGCGGGACAAGAGACCCAGTACTTC.